Listed below are T cell receptor beta chains from one sample, sequenced in a study of CD8+ T cells in alopecia areata. TCRdb keeps only in-frame clones here, not all; method: immunoSEQ multiplex PCR. The sample holds 90,000 to 120,000 clones, under 65% seen once. Sample: NKG2D-low CD8+ T cells sorted from blood. All receptors derive from a human donor with alopecia areata. Both conserved end residues are part of each CDR3. Each record gives: J gene, clone size, D gene, V gene, CDR3 DNA, CDR3 protein. A D gene is named only where the DNA matches it firmly. Part of the rows lack a size; the others show once, few, many or a class for expanded clones.

J gene: TRBJ1-2; clone size: .; D gene: .; V gene: TRBV27; CDR3 DNA: TGTGCCAGCAGTGCACCCGGGACGGGCGGCTACACCTTC; CDR3 protein: CASSAPGTGGYTF
J gene: TRBJ2-7; clone size: many; D gene: .; V gene: TRBV9; CDR3 DNA: TGTGCCAGCAGCCCCAGGGCAGGGAGCTTAAGCTCCTACGAGCAGTACTTC; CDR3 protein: CASSPRAGSLSSYEQYF
J gene: TRBJ2-7; clone size: .; D gene: TRBD1; V gene: TRBV5-1; CDR3 DNA: TGCGCCAGCAGCTTGAGACAGGGGCAATACGAGCAGTACTTC; CDR3 protein: CASSLRQGQYEQYF
J gene: TRBJ1-1; clone size: .; D gene: TRBD1; V gene: TRBV27; CDR3 DNA: TGTGCCAGCACCACCCAGGGGGGGCCGAACACTGAAGCTTTCTTT; CDR3 protein: CASTTQGGPNTEAFF
J gene: TRBJ2-7; clone size: .; D gene: .; V gene: TRBV7-6; CDR3 DNA: TGTGCCAGCAGCTTAGCGGGCCAAGCCTACGAGCAGTACTTC; CDR3 protein: CASSLAGQAYEQYF
J gene: TRBJ2-1; clone size: .; D gene: .; V gene: TRBV19; CDR3 DNA: TGTGCCAGTAGGGAGGCAAGTGAGCAGTTCTTC; CDR3 protein: CASREASEQFF
J gene: TRBJ2-5; clone size: .; D gene: TRBD2; V gene: TRBV28; CDR3 DNA: TGTGCCAGCAGCGTCGAGTCGGGGGGGGAGACCCAGTACTTC; CDR3 protein: CASSVESGGETQYF
J gene: TRBJ2-7; clone size: .; D gene: .; V gene: TRBV2; CDR3 DNA: TGTGCCAGCAGTGAATTCAGGGCAGAGTACTACGAGCAGTACTTC; CDR3 protein: CASSEFRAEYYEQYF
J gene: TRBJ2-1; clone size: .; D gene: TRBD2; V gene: TRBV14; CDR3 DNA: TGTGCCAGCAGCCCCGGACTAGCGGGATACAATGAGCAGTTCTTC; CDR3 protein: CASSPGLAGYNEQFF
J gene: TRBJ2-5; clone size: .; D gene: .; V gene: TRBV28; CDR3 DNA: TGTGCCAGCAGTTTAGACCCGAAGACCCAGTACTTC; CDR3 protein: CASSLDPKTQYF
J gene: TRBJ2-1; clone size: .; D gene: TRBD1; V gene: TRBV19; CDR3 DNA: TGTGCCAGTAGTCCAACGGGGACAGGGGGGAACAATGAGCAGTTCTTC; CDR3 protein: CASSPTGTGGNNEQFF
J gene: TRBJ2-3; clone size: .; D gene: .; V gene: TRBV30; CDR3 DNA: TGTGCCTGGAGTCCCCCTGACTGGCGGAGGATCACAGATACGCAGTATTTT; CDR3 protein: CAWSPPDWRRITDTQYF
J gene: TRBJ2-3; clone size: .; D gene: .; V gene: TRBV6-5; CDR3 DNA: TGTGCCAGCAGCAGGGGTTTCACAGATACGCAGTATTTT; CDR3 protein: CASSRGFTDTQYF
J gene: TRBJ2-1; clone size: .; D gene: .; V gene: TRBV9; CDR3 DNA: TGTGCCAGCAGCGTCGGTCTAGTAAGGATTGATGAGCAGTTCTTC; CDR3 protein: CASSVGLVRIDEQFF
J gene: TRBJ2-7; clone size: many; D gene: .; V gene: TRBV4-1; CDR3 DNA: TGCGCCAGCAGCCCTACCCCAGATTACGAGCAGTACTTC; CDR3 protein: CASSPTPDYEQYF
J gene: TRBJ2-2; clone size: .; D gene: .; V gene: TRBV7-8; CDR3 DNA: TGTGCCAGCAGCTTGGGCGCCGGGGAGCTGTTTTTT; CDR3 protein: CASSLGAGELFF
J gene: TRBJ1-2; clone size: .; D gene: .; V gene: TRBV5-1; CDR3 DNA: TGCGCCAGCAGCTGGGACGGAGCTAACTATGGCTACACCTTC; CDR3 protein: CASSWDGANYGYTF
J gene: TRBJ1-1; clone size: .; D gene: .; V gene: TRBV7-8; CDR3 DNA: TGTGCCAGCAGCTCGCCCGGAGTGGAGACTGAAGCTTTCTTT; CDR3 protein: CASSSPGVETEAFF
J gene: TRBJ1-2; clone size: .; D gene: .; V gene: TRBV27; CDR3 DNA: TGTGCCAGCAGTTTATCGAGGAGGGGCGTCTATGGCTACACCTTC; CDR3 protein: CASSLSRRGVYGYTF
J gene: TRBJ2-7; clone size: few; D gene: TRBD1; V gene: TRBV28; CDR3 DNA: TGTGCCAGCAGTCTACGGGACAGCTACGAGCAGTACTTC; CDR3 protein: CASSLRDSYEQYF
J gene: TRBJ2-1; clone size: once; D gene: .; V gene: TRBV28; CDR3 DNA: TGTGCCAGCGGGATACGGACCTACAATGAGCAGTTCTTC; CDR3 protein: CASGIRTYNEQFF
J gene: TRBJ2-3; clone size: .; D gene: .; V gene: TRBV7-7; CDR3 DNA: TGTGCTAGCAGCTTAGCCTCAGCTGGAGATACGCAGTATTTT; CDR3 protein: CASSLASAGDTQYF
J gene: TRBJ2-1; clone size: .; D gene: TRBD2; V gene: TRBV2; CDR3 DNA: TGTGCCAGCAGGGGACTAGCTTCCAATGAGCAGTTCTTC; CDR3 protein: CASRGLASNEQFF
J gene: TRBJ2-5; clone size: .; D gene: .; V gene: TRBV2; CDR3 DNA: TGTGCCAGCAGTGGGGGAGAGACCCAGTACTTC; CDR3 protein: CASSGGETQYF
J gene: TRBJ2-1; clone size: few; D gene: TRBD1; V gene: TRBV5-6; CDR3 DNA: TGTGCCAGCACCATACAGGGGTTCGGGTTCTTC; CDR3 protein: CASTIQGFGFF
J gene: TRBJ2-7; clone size: few; D gene: .; V gene: TRBV30; CDR3 DNA: TGTGCCTGGCAGGCAAGCTACGAGCAGTACTTC; CDR3 protein: CAWQASYEQYF
J gene: TRBJ2-7; clone size: once; D gene: TRBD2; V gene: TRBV4-1; CDR3 DNA: TGCGCCAGCAGCCAAGAAGGTGGGAGGGCCCCCGGCTGGAGAGAGCAGTACTTC; CDR3 protein: CASSQEGGRAPGWREQYF
J gene: TRBJ2-2; clone size: .; D gene: TRBD1; V gene: TRBV5-1; CDR3 DNA: TGCGCCAGCAGCTGGACAGGGTCGGGCACCGGGGAGCTGTTTTTT; CDR3 protein: CASSWTGSGTGELFF
J gene: TRBJ2-7; clone size: once; D gene: TRBD2; V gene: TRBV11-2; CDR3 DNA: TGTGCCAGCAGCTTAGCTGTGACTAGCGGGAGGCCCTACGAGCAGTACTTC; CDR3 protein: CASSLAVTSGRPYEQYF
J gene: TRBJ2-1; clone size: .; D gene: TRBD2; V gene: TRBV9; CDR3 DNA: TGTGCCAGCAGCGTTGGACTAGCGGGAGTTGAGCAGTTCTTC; CDR3 protein: CASSVGLAGVEQFF
J gene: TRBJ1-1; clone size: once; D gene: .; V gene: TRBV20-1; CDR3 DNA: TGCAGTGCTAGAACTATGGGTGCAGCTTTCTTT; CDR3 protein: CSARTMGAAFF
J gene: TRBJ2-1; clone size: few; D gene: TRBD2; V gene: TRBV5-1; CDR3 DNA: TGCGCCAGCAGCTTGGGGTTGGCGGGAGCCCGGGGTGAGCAGTTCTTC; CDR3 protein: CASSLGLAGARGEQFF
J gene: TRBJ2-7; clone size: .; D gene: .; V gene: TRBV7-9; CDR3 DNA: TGTGCCAGCAGCTTAAACTCCCAGGGCGAGCAGTACTTC; CDR3 protein: CASSLNSQGEQYF
J gene: TRBJ2-7; clone size: .; D gene: .; V gene: TRBV7-9; CDR3 DNA: TGTGCCAGCAGCGGCAGGGGAACCTACGAGCAGTACTTC; CDR3 protein: CASSGRGTYEQYF
J gene: TRBJ2-3; clone size: .; D gene: .; V gene: TRBV6-6; CDR3 DNA: TGTGCCAGCAGCGGGCTTCGGCTAGCCAACACAGATACGCAGTATTTT; CDR3 protein: CASSGLRLANTDTQYF
J gene: TRBJ1-3; clone size: .; D gene: .; V gene: TRBV7-9; CDR3 DNA: TGTGCCAGCAGCGCCCGGGCCACACGTCGGACCATATATTTT; CDR3 protein: CASSARATRRTIYF
J gene: TRBJ2-3; clone size: few; D gene: .; V gene: TRBV7-9; CDR3 DNA: TGTGCCAGCAGCCCGAGCACAGATACGCAGTATTTT; CDR3 protein: CASSPSTDTQYF
J gene: TRBJ1-5; clone size: .; D gene: .; V gene: TRBV2; CDR3 DNA: TGTGCCAGCAGTAGGGACAATCAGCCCCAGCATTTT; CDR3 protein: CASSRDNQPQHF
J gene: TRBJ2-1; clone size: .; D gene: .; V gene: TRBV4-2; CDR3 DNA: TGTGCCAGCAGCCAGGGGTTAACCGGGTCGGGCATCGATGAGCAGTTCTTC; CDR3 protein: CASSQGLTGSGIDEQFF
J gene: TRBJ2-7; clone size: .; D gene: .; V gene: TRBV7-8; CDR3 DNA: TGTGCCAGCAGCCACGTGGGGACACCTTCCTACGAGCAGTACTTC; CDR3 protein: CASSHVGTPSYEQYF
J gene: TRBJ2-2; clone size: .; D gene: .; V gene: TRBV29-1; CDR3 DNA: TGCAGCGTTGCCCCCGAGGAGACGAACACCGGGGAGCTGTTTTTT; CDR3 protein: CSVAPEETNTGELFF
J gene: TRBJ1-2; clone size: .; D gene: .; V gene: TRBV27; CDR3 DNA: TGTGCCAGCAGTACAGGGCCTTATGTTGGCTACACCTTC; CDR3 protein: CASSTGPYVGYTF